One and the same sample provided the 18 T cell receptor beta chains below, sequenced in a study of blood T cells in healthy people across ages. Sample-barcoded 5' priming and a J-beta primer mix drove a second PCR of about 6 to 12 cycles. TCRdb passed the 5' RACE reads through MiXCR, listing each CDR3 protein once. Of 450,000 to 700,000 distinct CDR3 sequences listed, approximately 25% are singletons. The sequenced material came from blood. The receptors stem from an older woman in good health.

This chain uses TRBV27 with TRBJ1-6, with no clear D. V lost 7 bases and J 8 bases, leaving 12 bases between the germline ends. The V gene's germline CDR1 is MNHEY and CDR2 SMNVEV (reference sequence). This CDR3 has 13 residues. The CDR3 DNA sequence: TGTGCCAGCACGGTCAGCCCTTATTCACCCCTCCACTTT. Amino acids: CASTVSPYSPLHF.

The chain links TRBV7-9 to TRBJ2-3, with TRBD1 matching over 8 bases. Germline V gene lookup returns CDR1 SEHNR and CDR2 FQNEAQ (reference sequence). The V gene end was trimmed by 5 bases and the J gene end by 5 bases; junction bases not matched to a gene: 9. There are 15 residues in the CDR3. CDR3 DNA sequence: TGTGCCAGCAGCCGGAGAACAGGGGGGATAGATACGCAGTATTTT. Amino acid sequence: CASSRRTGGIDTQYF.

The chain recombines TRBV27 with TRBJ1-1; 8 nucleotides match TRBD1. Trimming at V came to 5 bases and at J to 1 base, leaving 3 bases not matched to a gene. Germline loops: CDR1 MNHEY, CDR2 SMNVEV (reference sequence). The CDR3 totals 14 residues. CDR3 amino acids: CASSGGQANTEAFF. For the CDR3, the DNA is TGTGCCAGCAGTGGGGGACAGGCGAACACTGAAGCTTTCTTT.

The V and J genes are TRBV10-3 and TRBJ2-2; D is unresolved. Looked up from germline, CDR1 is ENHRY and CDR2 is SYGVKD. The length of the CDR3 is 14 residues. V was clipped by 0 bases and J by 7 bases, with 9 bases between them. The CDR3, as DNA: TGTGCCATCAGTGAGTCGGAGCTTGGCGGGGAGCTGTTTTTT. Translating it yields CAISESELGGELFF.

The chain recombines TRBV10-3 with TRBJ1-5; TRBD1 matches 11 bases. The J segment lost 4 bases and the V segment lost 4 bases, leaving 6 bases of the junction unmatched. There are 16 residues in the CDR3. Looked up from germline, CDR1 is ENHRY and CDR2 is SYGVKD. The CDR3 is CAISGTGTGGNQPQHF. CDR3 nucleotide sequence: TGTGCCATCAGTGGTACCGGGACAGGGGGTAATCAGCCCCAGCATTTT.

J is TRBJ2-5 and V is TRBV25-1, with TRBD2 matching 10 bases. The last part of the DNA fits TRBJ2-1 better; the J call may be wrong. The CDR3 extends over 16 amino acids. Germline values: CDR1 MGHDK, CDR2 SYGVNS. The CDR3 DNA sequence: TGTGCCAGCAGTGAATTGGAAACTAGCGGGGAGGCTGAGCAGTTCTTC. Translated: CASSELETSGEAEQFF.

V and J are TRBV5-1 and TRBJ2-1; the match to TRBD1 covers 11 bases. V was pared by 3 bases and J by 6 bases, with 5 bases of the junction left unmatched. Germline V gene sequence: CDR1 SGHRS, CDR2 YFSETQ. The CDR3 covers 15 residues. The CDR3 sequence is CASSSDRGPGNEQFF. The CDR3 DNA reads as TGCGCCAGCAGCTCGGACAGGGGGCCGGGCAATGAGCAGTTCTTC.

This chain connects TRBV20-1 to TRBJ2-5; 8 nucleotides agree with TRBD1. The end of the DNA is better explained by TRBJ2-7, so the J call may be wrong. The germline gives CDR1 DFQATT, CDR2 SNEGSKA (reference sequence). The CDR3 length is 13 residues. CDR3 DNA sequence: TGCAGTGGGACCCAGGGACAGGCGAACGAGCAGTACTTC. Protein product: CSGTQGQANEQYF.

This clonotype has more than one count but fewer than ten. The V call is TRBV6-1, the J call TRBJ2-1, with 9 bases aligning to TRBD2. The CDR3 has 15 amino acids. V shed 6 bases, J shed 3 bases, and the junction held 6 bases outside the gene matches. From germline, CDR1 is MNHNS and CDR2 SASEGT. In DNA, the CDR3 is TGTGCCAGCAGCTCCCCGCGGGGGGGCTACAATGAGCAGTTCTTC. Translated, it gives CASSSPRGGYNEQFF.

This clonotype was observed a handful of times. This CDR3 is CASSASGGEWDTDTQYF. In DNA form, the CDR3 reads TGTGCCAGCAGTGCCTCTGGGGGCGAGTGGGACACAGATACGCAGTATTTT. V usage is TRBV27 and J usage is TRBJ2-3, with D maybe TRBD1 (6 bases). Trimming left V 5 bases short and J 2 bases short, with 20 bases between. Per the germline V gene, CDR1 is MNHEY and CDR2 is SMNVEV (reference sequence). The CDR3 is 17 amino acids.

This sequence joins TRBV20-1 and TRBJ1-3; no clear D gene. Trimming cost V 4 bases and J 3 bases, with 10 bases left between them. The CDR3 length is 13 residues. Germline CDR1 reads DFQATT; CDR2 reads SNEGSKA (reference sequence). CDR3 coding DNA: TGCAGTGCTATCTCCGGCGGTGGAAACACCATATATTTT. It codes for CSAISGGGNTIYF.

This clonotype came up a few times. This chain links TRBV20-1 with TRBJ1-2, with unresolved D. Deletions cut 3 bases from V and 4 bases from J, with 12 bases between. CDR1 DFQATT and CDR2 SNEGSKA come from the germline V gene (reference sequence). The CDR3 has 13 residues. CDR3 sequence (DNA): TGCAGTGCTAGTTCAAATGGATTCTATGGCTACACCTTC. Translating gives CSASSNGFYGYTF.

This chain uses TRBV5-6 with TRBJ2-6; no definite D call. The CDR3 length is 13 residues. V lost 7 bases, J lost 0 bases, and 5 bases lay in between. Germline CDR1 and CDR2: SGHDT and YYEEEE. The CDR3 sequence is CASYPSGANVLTF. In nucleotides, the CDR3 is TGTGCCAGCTATCCCTCTGGGGCCAACGTCCTGACTTTC.

In this sample, this clonotype turned up a few times. This chain joins TRBV11-1 and TRBJ2-3; the D is unclear. The CDR3 runs 14 residues. The germline V and J ends were trimmed by 0 bases and 2 bases, with 6 bases remaining between them. Germline V lookup: CDR1 SGHAT, CDR2 FQDESV (reference sequence). In DNA, the CDR3 is TGTGCCAGCAGCTTAGCGCTCCCCACAGATACGCAGTATTTT. As protein: CASSLALPTDTQYF.

The J gene is TRBJ2-5, the V gene TRBV15; D is unclear. CDR3 length: 14 residues. V was trimmed by 4 bases and J by 5 bases, leaving 14 bases between them. Germline V CDR1 and CDR2: LNHNV, YYDKDF (reference sequence). The CDR3 protein is CATSKFQSGETQYF. The CDR3 DNA follows: TGTGCCACCAGCAAGTTCCAGAGTGGGGAGACCCAGTACTTC.

This clonotype showed up just a few times. The J gene is TRBJ1-2, the V gene TRBV6-5; 9 bases agree with TRBD1. This CDR3 has 15 amino acids. The germline V gene has CDR1 MNHEY and CDR2 SVGAGI. V lost 6 bases to trimming and J lost 4 bases; unmatched junction nucleotides: 9. CDR3 sequence: CASRAEGQGIYGYTF. Here the CDR3 DNA reads TGTGCCAGCAGGGCGGAGGGACAGGGCATCTATGGCTACACCTTC.

The gene calls are TRBV12-3 or TRBV12-4 and TRBJ2-5, with TRBD2 matching 11 bases. Losses at the gene ends were 8 bases for V and 9 bases for J; bases not matched to a gene: 11. The CDR3 has 14 residues. CDR3 protein: CASGIAGGYLSQYF. The CDR3 DNA follows: TGTGCCAGCGGCATAGCGGGGGGGTACCTGTCCCAGTACTTC.

A few counts support this clonotype. V and J are TRBV12-3 or TRBV12-4 and TRBJ1-6; D unclear. Deletions cut 3 bases from V and 6 bases from J, with 9 bases between. The CDR3 contains 14 residues. The CDR3 sequence: CASSFGRGNSPLHF. CDR3 nucleotides: TGTGCCAGCAGTTTTGGCCGGGGTAATTCACCCCTCCACTTT.